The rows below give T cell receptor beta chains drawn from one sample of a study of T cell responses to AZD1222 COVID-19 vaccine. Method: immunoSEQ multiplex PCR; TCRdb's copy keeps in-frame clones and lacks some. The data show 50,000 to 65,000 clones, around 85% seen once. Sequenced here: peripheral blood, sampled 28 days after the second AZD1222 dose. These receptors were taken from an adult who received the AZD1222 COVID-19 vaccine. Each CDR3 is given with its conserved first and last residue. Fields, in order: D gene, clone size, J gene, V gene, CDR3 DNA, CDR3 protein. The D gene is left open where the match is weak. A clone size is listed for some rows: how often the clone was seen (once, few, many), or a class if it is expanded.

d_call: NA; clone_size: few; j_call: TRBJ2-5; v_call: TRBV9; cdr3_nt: TGTGCCAGCAGCGTATCAGGGGATGGCTCGGGGACCCAGTACTTC; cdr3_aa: CASSVSGDGSGTQYF
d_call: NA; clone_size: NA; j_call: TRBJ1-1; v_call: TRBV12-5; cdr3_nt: TGTGCTAGTGCACCGATGAGGCACCCGAACACTGAAGCTTTCTTT; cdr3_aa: CASAPMRHPNTEAFF
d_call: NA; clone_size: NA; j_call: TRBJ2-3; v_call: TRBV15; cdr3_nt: TGTGCCACCAGCAGTCCGGTTTGGGGAGTGAGCACAGATACGCAGTATTTT; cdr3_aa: CATSSPVWGVSTDTQYF
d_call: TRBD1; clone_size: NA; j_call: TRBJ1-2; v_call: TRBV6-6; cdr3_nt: TGTGCCAGCAGCCAACTACAGGGGGCGAACTATGGCTACACCTTC; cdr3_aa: CASSQLQGANYGYTF
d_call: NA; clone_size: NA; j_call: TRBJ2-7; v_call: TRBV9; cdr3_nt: TGTGCCAGCAGCCCCTATGGCAGCTACGAGCAGTACTTC; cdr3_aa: CASSPYGSYEQYF
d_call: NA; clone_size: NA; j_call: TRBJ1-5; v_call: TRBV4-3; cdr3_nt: TGCGCCAGCAGCCAAGATCTGTCCAGGGACCAGCCCCAGCATTTT; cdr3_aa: CASSQDLSRDQPQHF
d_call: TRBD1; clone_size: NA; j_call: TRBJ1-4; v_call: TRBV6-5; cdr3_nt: TGTGCCAGCAGCCAGAGACAGGGTCATGAAAAACTGTTTTTT; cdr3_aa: CASSQRQGHEKLFF
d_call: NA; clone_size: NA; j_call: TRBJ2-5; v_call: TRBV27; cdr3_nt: TGTGCCAGCAGCCCCGACGGGTGGGGGACAACCAAAGAGACCCAGTACTTC; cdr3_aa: CASSPDGWGTTKETQYF
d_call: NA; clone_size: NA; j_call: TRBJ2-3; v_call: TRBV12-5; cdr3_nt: TGTGCTAGTGGTTTGGGGGTCTCTGCAAGCACAGATACGCAGTATTTT; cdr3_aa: CASGLGVSASTDTQYF
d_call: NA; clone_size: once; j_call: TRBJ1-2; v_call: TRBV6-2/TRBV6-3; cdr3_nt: TGTGCCAGCAGTTACTATGGGACGGGGGGAAACTATGGCTACACCTTC; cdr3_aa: CASSYYGTGGNYGYTF